This T cell receptor beta chain was sequenced in a study of T cell responses to AZD1222 COVID-19 vaccine. Generated by immunoSEQ multiplex PCR, the TCRdb table keeps only in-frame clones and is missing some. The table shows 100,000 or so clones, with roughly 89% occurring only once. CDR3 size: 16 residues. The trim removed 0 bases at V and 5 bases at J, leaving 3 bases unmatched. Germline V CDR1 and CDR2: SGHAT, FQNNGV. Study outcomes and limitations: Baseline serology detected seropositivity in only 5 to 7 AZD1222 recipients. Without day 14 samples, only post-peak T cell repertoires were studied. Nearly half of spike-specific TCRs reportedly target variant regions that are unmutated in the B.1.351 and B.1.1.7 variants. After two AZD1222 doses, spike-specific TCR breadth and depth rose versus day 0.

With respect to this clone: Its antigen is not known.

Sequencing was performed on peripheral blood, taken 28 days after the second AZD1222 dose. The source is an adult who received the AZD1222 COVID-19 vaccine. The V gene is TRBV11-2, the J gene TRBJ2-7, with 14 positions matching TRBD2. CDR3 bases: TGTGCCAGCAGCTTAGAAGGGGGACTAGCGGGAGACGAGCAGTACTTC. Encoded protein: CASSLEGGLAGDEQYF.